The 6 T cell receptor beta chains in this list originate from one sample, sequenced in a study of neurological immune-mediated disorders. TCRdb recomputed calls from the 5' RACE reads with MiXCR, one row per CDR3 protein. This sample has 40,000 to 45,000 distinct CDR3 sequences, with about an eighth found just once. The specimen was PBMCs. These receptors were taken from a female donor in good health.

To note about this clonotype: Germline is not matched at one junction end, which may reflect a read error. The V and J genes are TRBV3-1 and TRBJ2-1; 12 positions agree with TRBD2. CDR1 and CDR2 from the germline V gene are LGHDT and YNNKEL (reference sequence). The CDR3 loop spans 15 amino acids. This CDR3 reads CSSSPSGGARNEQFF. CDR3 in DNA: TGTTCCAGCAGCCCTAGCGGGGGGGCACGTAATGAGCAGTTCTTC.

This clonotype was counted at least ten times. The V call is TRBV27, the J call TRBJ1-4, with unresolved D. V shed 5 bases and J shed 2 bases, with 6 bases lying between them. The CDR3 is 13 residues long. Germline V gene sequence: CDR1 MNHEY, CDR2 SMNVEV (reference sequence). In nucleotides, the CDR3 is TGTGCCAGCAGTCGCAGGACTAATGAAAAACTGTTTTTT. It specifies CASSRRTNEKLFF. The whole variable domain, remainder taken from reference TRBV27 and TRBJ1-4, is EAQVTQNPRYLITVTGKKLTVTCSQNMNHEYMSWYRQDPGLGLRQIYYSMNVEVTDKGDVPEGYKVSRKEKRNFPLILESPSPNQTSLYFCASSRRTNEKLFFGSGTQLSVL.

There are a few counts of this clonotype. This chain links TRBV7-6 with TRBJ2-1, with 11 bases that match TRBD1. Germline V gene data show CDR1 as SGHVS and CDR2 as FNYEAQ. The CDR3 consists of 13 residues. Trimming cost V 6 bases and J 9 bases; bases outside gene matches: 4. Written as DNA, the CDR3 is TGTGCCAGCAGTTGGACAGGGGGCAGTGAGCAGTTCTTC. Amino acid sequence: CASSWTGGSEQFF.

This clonotype was observed at least ten times. The chain has TRBV7-2 and TRBJ1-6; weak D call: TRBD1 (6 bases). With 5 bases removed from V and 6 bases from J, the gap between germline ends came to 14 bases. Germline V gene data show CDR1 as SGHTA and CDR2 as FQGNSA. This CDR3 spans 15 amino acids. The CDR3 nucleotides read TGTGCCAGCAGCGCTCGACAGGCGCCTAATTCACCCCTCCACTTT. Translation gives CASSARQAPNSPLHF.

This clonotype was recorded at least ten times. This chain links TRBV12-3 or TRBV12-4 with TRBJ2-3, with a possible D match to TRBD2 (7 bases). The V end was cut by 1 base, the J end by 3 bases, with 14 bases between. The CDR3 totals 16 residues. The CDR3 spells CASSLGGGLSTDTQYF. CDR3 DNA: TGTGCCAGCAGTTTAGGGGGGGGGCTGAGTACAGATACGCAGTATTTT.

This clonotype came up a few times. This chain joins TRBV20-1 and TRBJ1-1, with no clear D. Germline-derived CDR1 and CDR2 are DFQATT and SNEGSKA (reference sequence). CDR3 size: 12 residues. The V and J ends lost 5 bases and 0 bases respectively, with 7 bases between them. CDR3 loop: CSARLMNTEAFF. In DNA form, the CDR3 reads TGCAGTGCTCGGCTGATGAACACTGAAGCTTTCTTT.